This T cell receptor (beta chain) is from a study of shared clonotypes between healthy human individuals. Study-wide findings and caveats: Rarefaction analysis demonstrated incomplete sorted-subset sequencing notwithstanding large depth. Generally, naive subsets (rather than memory subsets) showed larger estimated richness.

Concerning this clone itself: Its antigen remains unknown. The same CDR3 can be traced to other DNA sequences in this sample.

Template for every sorted-subset replicate PCR totaled roughly 210 ng DNA, some 30,000 T cell genomes. Only in-frame clones appear in the TCRdb table, and some are missing; sequencing was by immunoSEQ multiplex PCR. The sample records around 600,000 clones, 95% to 98% being singletons. CD45RO-negative, CCR7-selected cells formed the naive CD8 fraction, which excluded terminally differentiated effector memory CD45RA+ cells. This TCR came from a man younger than 40 in good health. The sample taken for sequencing was naive CD8+ T cells sorted from blood.

The CDR3 reads CASSYSGSSYEQYF. The CDR3 DNA reads as TGTGCCAGCAGTTACTCGGGAAGCTCCTACGAGCAGTACTTC. V usage is TRBV6-5 and J usage is TRBJ2-7, with D unclear. Germline CDR1 MNHEY, CDR2 SVGAGI. CDR3 length: 14 residues. V was pared by 0 bases and J by 0 bases, with 6 bases between.